The 23 T cell receptor beta chains given below trace back to one sample, sequenced in a study of T cells in Graves' hyperthyroidism and ophthalmopathy (dated by TCRdb to the late 2010s). Library preparation used multiplex PCR. The reads were generated on an Illumina HiSeq 2000. TCR beta CDR3 regions were amplified from RNA transcripts. A first-round RT-PCR of the TCR CDR3 used the HTBI primer set with the Qiagen OneStep RT-PCR kit. TCRdb ran its own pipeline on the public reads, namely fastp trimming at Q25 and MiXCR clone calling, and kept in-frame beta chains. Rows are combined by CDR3 protein, so each entry shows the most common genes and DNA. Within this sample are roughly 500,000 distinct CDR3 sequences, with 46% of them counted one time only. About 40% of the sample lies in the top ten. Sample: peripheral blood or thyroid tissue (not recorded which). All receptors derive from an adult woman with Graves' disease, either hyperthyroidism or ophthalmopathy (not recorded which).

Concerning this clonotype: With a much larger clone just one base away, this may be a read error. V is TRBV20-1 and J is TRBJ2-7, with D unclear. This CDR3 region has 11 residues. Germline V lookup: CDR1 DFQATT, CDR2 SNEGSKA (reference sequence). The V end was cut by 5 bases, the J end by 5 bases, with 10 bases between. The CDR3 is CSAYLGNEQYF. The CDR3, as DNA: TGCAGTGCTTATCTGGGGAACGAGCAGTACTTC.

This chain uses TRBV10-3 with TRBJ2-7; 8 bases map to TRBD1. This CDR3 comprises 12 residues. J lost 5 bases, V lost 8 bases, and 5 bases had no gene match. Germline-derived CDR1 and CDR2 are ENHRY and SYGVKD. The CDR3 protein is CAIRGQADEQYF. CDR3 nucleotide sequence: TGTGCCATCCGGGGACAGGCTGACGAGCAGTACTTC.

This clonotype has more than one count but fewer than ten. The J gene is TRBJ2-2, the V gene TRBV7-6; unclear D gene. V lost 1 base, J lost 0 bases, and 9 bases lay in between. The CDR3 sequence is 16 residues long. Germline V gene lookup returns CDR1 SGHVS and CDR2 FNYEAQ. The DNA for the CDR3 is TGTGCCAGCAGCTTAGATGCGCTTCCGAACACCGGGGAGCTGTTTTTT. Translated: CASSLDALPNTGELFF.

This clonotype was counted many times. J is TRBJ2-7 and V is TRBV20-1, with D perhaps TRBD1 or TRBD2 (7 bases each). Looked up from germline, CDR1 is DFQATT and CDR2 is SNEGSKA (reference sequence). V was shortened by 6 bases and J by 1 base, with 13 bases between the two germline ends. This CDR3 has 13 amino acids. The CDR3 DNA reads as TGCAGTGCCCACAGGGGAGGGTCCTACGAGCAGTACTTC. Translated, it gives CSAHRGGSYEQYF.

This clonotype has only a few counts. This clone may be a read error of a much larger clone one base away. V is TRBV7-2 and J is TRBJ1-4; 8 bases are a match to TRBD1. V lost 4 bases and J lost 6; bases outside the gene matches: 4. Germline-derived CDR1 and CDR2 are SGHTA and FQGNSA. CDR3 length: 14 amino acids. The CDR3 here is CASSSQGGDEKLFF. The CDR3 nucleotides are TGTGCCAGCAGCTCACAGGGGGGGGATGAAAAACTGTTTTTT.

This clonotype has at least ten counts. The V gene is TRBV12-5, the J gene TRBJ2-7; TRBD1 or TRBD2 may be the D gene (5 bases each). Germline assignment: CDR1 LGHNT and CDR2 FRNRAP. This CDR3 comprises 11 residues. Between the trimmed V and J ends, which lost 9 bases and 11 bases, there was a span of 17 bases. The CDR3 reads CARKDPRGEYF. In nucleotides, the CDR3 is TGTGCTAGGAAAGACCCACGGGGCGAGTACTTC. Drawing the rest from reference TRBV12-5 and TRBJ2-7, the complete variable domain is DARVTQTPRHKVTEMGQEVTMRCQPILGHNTVFWYRQTMMQGLELLAYFRNRAPLDDSGMPKDRFSAEMPDATLATLKIQPSEPRDSAVYFCARKDPRGEYFGPGTRLTVT.

The chain uses TRBV18 and TRBJ1-1; TRBD1 agrees at 9 bases. Germline V gene sequence: CDR1 KGHSH, CDR2 LQKENI. The J segment lost 10 bases and the V segment lost 0 bases, leaving 15 bases of the junction unmatched. The CDR3 length is 17 residues. The CDR3 region has the DNA TGTGCCAGCTCACCACCGTCCTCTTCCGGGACAGGGTATGGAGCTTTCTTT. This codes for CASSPPSSSGTGYGAFF.

This clonotype came up a few times. The chain combines TRBV3-1 with TRBJ2-7; 11 nucleotides agree with TRBD2. Germline V CDR1 and CDR2: LGHDT, YNNKEL (reference sequence). V was pared by 1 base and J by 13 bases, with 9 bases of the junction left unmatched. The CDR3 has 14 amino acids. The CDR3 region has the DNA TGTGCCAGCAGCCAAGTCTCGACTAGCGGGGAACTTTACTTC. The encoded protein is CASSQVSTSGELYF.

For this clonotype: Its ends do not fully match the called genes, so a read error is possible. This sequence joins TRBV7-8 and TRBJ2-7; the D is unclear. Germline V gives CDR1 SGHVS, CDR2 FQNEAQ. This CDR3 spans 15 amino acids. This chain's CDR3 is CASSQGPSQGREQYF. The CDR3 DNA reads TGCGCCAGCAGCCAAGGGCCCAGCCAAGGAAGGGAGCAGTACTTC.

This sequence joins TRBV20-1 and TRBJ2-7; TRBD2 agrees at 8 bases. CDR1 DFQATT and CDR2 SNEGSKA come from the germline V gene (reference sequence). The V segment lost 4 bases and the J segment 0 bases; nucleotides outside the gene matches: 8. The CDR3 sequence is 15 residues long. CDR3 sequence: CSANRGGSSSYEQYF. CDR3 coding DNA: TGCAGTGCTAACCGGGGGGGGTCGAGCTCCTACGAGCAGTACTTC.

This clonotype has at least ten counts. The chain employs TRBV20-1 and TRBJ2-7, with 11 bases lining up with TRBD2. The germline gives CDR1 DFQATT, CDR2 SNEGSKA (reference sequence). The CDR3 totals 13 residues. Germline trimming cut 7 bases from V and 2 bases from J; bases unmatched to any gene: 4. The CDR3: CSVRLAGTYEQYF. CDR3 coding DNA: TGCAGTGTGCGACTAGCGGGGACCTACGAGCAGTACTTC.

This chain connects TRBV7-8 to TRBJ2-7, with D possibly TRBD2 on 7 matching bases. CDR3 length: 15 residues. V was pared by 4 bases and J by 0 bases, with 13 bases between. Germline CDR1 SGHVS, CDR2 FQNEAQ. In DNA form, the CDR3 reads TGTGCCAGCAGCTCTGAAGCGGGACACTCCTACGAGCAGTACTTC. This sequence encodes CASSSEAGHSYEQYF.

DNA for the CDR3: TGTGCCACTACAGGTGCCTATGGCTACACCTTC. This codes for CATTGAYGYTF. The V gene is TRBV2, the J gene TRBJ1-2; D possibly corresponds to TRBD1 (5 bases). The CDR3 is 11 amino acids. CDR1 is SNHLY and CDR2 is FYNNEI in the germline V gene. The V and J ends lost 10 bases and 4 bases respectively, with 10 bases between them. The full variable domain, with the rest looked up from reference TRBV2 and TRBJ1-2, is EPEVTQTPSHQVTQMGQEVILRCVPISNHLYFYWYRQILGQKVEFLVSFYNNEISEKSEIFDDQFSVERPDGSNFTLKIRSTKLEDSAMYFCATTGAYGYTFGSGTRLTVV.

V gene TRBV10-3 combines with J gene TRBJ1-2; 7 nucleotides agree with TRBD1. The CDR3 runs to 12 residues. CDR1 and CDR2 (germline): ENHRY, SYGVKD. Unmatched junction bases numbered 6, after V lost 10 bases and J lost 4 bases. The CDR3 DNA follows: TGTGCCACGACCTCAGGGGGCTATGGCTACACCTTC. This gives the protein CATTSGGYGYTF.

This clonotype occurred many times. DNA of the CDR3: TGTGCCAGCAGCTCAATACGAGGGTACACTGAAGCTTTCTTT. It is translated as CASSSIRGYTEAFF. J is TRBJ1-1 and V is TRBV7-8; D remains unclear. CDR1 is SGHVS and CDR2 is FQNEAQ in the germline V gene. Trimming took 4 bases from V and 3 from J, leaving 12 bases between them. CDR3 length: 14 amino acids.

V is TRBV11-2 and J is TRBJ2-2; D gene ambiguous. The CDR3 is 11 amino acids. Between the trimmed V and J ends, which lost 3 bases and 10 bases, there was a span of 6 bases. Germline V CDR1 and CDR2: SGHAT, FQNNGV. The CDR3 is CASSLSAELFF. In DNA, the CDR3 is TGTGCCAGCAGCTTGTCGGCGGAGCTGTTTTTT.

The CDR3 here is CASSQGRNGNQPQHF. The CDR3 bases are TGTGCCAGCAGCCAGGGACGAAATGGCAATCAGCCCCAGCATTTT. The chain carries TRBV5-6 and TRBJ1-5; tentative D call: TRBD1 (5 bases). The CDR3 runs to 15 residues. Germline V gene lookup returns CDR1 SGHDT and CDR2 YYEEEE. Deletions cut 4 bases from V and 2 bases from J, with 13 bases between. Full variable domain (rest looked up from reference TRBV5-6 and TRBJ1-5): DAGVTQSPTHLIKTRGQQVTLRCSPKSGHDTVSWYQQALGQGPQFIFQYYEEEERQRGNFPDRFSGHQFPNYSSELNVNALLLGDSALYLCASSQGRNGNQPQHFGDGTRLSIL.

The V gene is TRBV7-9, the J gene TRBJ2-6; tentatively, D is TRBD1 or TRBD2 (6 bases each). The V and J ends lost 4 bases and 0 bases respectively, with 16 bases between them. Germline CDR1 SEHNR, CDR2 FQNEAQ (reference sequence). The CDR3 contains 18 residues. DNA of the CDR3: TGTGCCAGCAGCTCTGACGGGGGCGCGGTCTCTGGGGCCAACGTCCTGACTTTC. Its translation: CASSSDGGAVSGANVLTF.

To note about this clonotype: Possible read error: a much larger clone is one base away. This chain uses TRBV7-1 with TRBJ2-5, with D possibly matching TRBD1 (5 bases). TRBV7-1 counts as an open reading frame of uncertain function. The CDR3 has 15 amino acids. The CDR3 bases are TGTGCCAGCAGCTCCCCTTGGGGCCGTGGAGAGGCCCAGTACTTC. It specifies CASSSPWGRGEAQYF.

The rearrangement links TRBV24-1 to TRBJ1-1; 8 bases match TRBD1. Germline V gene data show CDR1 as KGHDR and CDR2 as SFDVKD. This CDR3 is built from 14 residues. Trimming cost V 4 bases and J 3 bases; bases outside gene matches: 3. The CDR3 is CATSEHRGDTEAFF. DNA of the CDR3: TGTGCCACCAGTGAGCACAGGGGGGACACTGAAGCTTTCTTT.

The chain recombines TRBV7-9 with TRBJ2-5; the D is unclear. The CDR3 sequence is 8 residues long. The V end lost 5 bases, the J end lost 13 bases, and 5 bases lay between the germline ends. Germline V gene sequence: CDR1 SEHNR, CDR2 FQNEAQ (reference sequence). CDR3 bases: TGTGCCAGCAGCCCCCGGTACTTC. Translation gives CASSPRYF.

As for this clonotype: At one boundary the junction diverges from the germline segment, which might be a read error. The V call is TRBV12-3 or TRBV12-4, the J call TRBJ1-1, with D uncertain. The CDR3 extends over 15 amino acids. CDR3 amino acids: CAGSPWANMNTEAFF. The CDR3 DNA reads TGTGCCGGCAGCCCCTGGGCCAACATGAACACTGAAGCTTTCTTT.

The V and J genes are TRBV29-1 and TRBJ2-7; maybe TRBD2 (6 bases). The CDR3 consists of 12 residues. Per germline, CDR1 SQVTM and CDR2 ANQGSEA. V lost 8 bases, J lost 3 bases, and 14 bases lay in between. CDR3 amino acids: CSSERGGYEQYF. Written as DNA, the CDR3 is TGCAGCAGTGAAAGGGGAGGCTACGAGCAGTACTTC.